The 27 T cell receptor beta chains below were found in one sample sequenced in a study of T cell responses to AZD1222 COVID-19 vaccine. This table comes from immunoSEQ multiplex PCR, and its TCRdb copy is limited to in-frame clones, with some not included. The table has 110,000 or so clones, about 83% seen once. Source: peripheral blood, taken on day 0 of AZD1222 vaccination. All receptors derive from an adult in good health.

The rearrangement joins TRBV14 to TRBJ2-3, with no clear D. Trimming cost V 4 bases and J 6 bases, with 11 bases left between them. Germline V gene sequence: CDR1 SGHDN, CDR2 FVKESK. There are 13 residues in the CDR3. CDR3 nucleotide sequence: TGTGCCAGCAGCCCCTTCTTGGGGGATACGCAGTATTTT. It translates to CASSPFLGDTQYF.

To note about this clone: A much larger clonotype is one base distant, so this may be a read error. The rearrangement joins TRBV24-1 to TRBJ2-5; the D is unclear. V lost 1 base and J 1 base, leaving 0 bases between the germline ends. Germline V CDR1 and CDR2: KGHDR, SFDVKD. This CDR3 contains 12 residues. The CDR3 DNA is TGTGCCACCAGTGATTTCCAAGAGACCCAGTACTTC. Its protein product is CATSDFQETQYF.

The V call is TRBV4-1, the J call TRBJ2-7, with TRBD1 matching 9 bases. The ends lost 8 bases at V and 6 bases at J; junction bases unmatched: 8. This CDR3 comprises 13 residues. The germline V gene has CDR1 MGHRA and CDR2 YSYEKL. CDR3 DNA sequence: TGCGCCAGCGCACCCCGACAGGGGGGCGAGCAGTACTTC. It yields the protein CASAPRQGGEQYF.

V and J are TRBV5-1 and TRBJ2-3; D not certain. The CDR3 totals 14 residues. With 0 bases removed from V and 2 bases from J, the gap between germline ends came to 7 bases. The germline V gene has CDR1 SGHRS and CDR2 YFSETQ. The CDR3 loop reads CASSLAGSTDTQYF. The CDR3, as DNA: TGCGCCAGCAGCTTGGCCGGTTCCACAGATACGCAGTATTTT.

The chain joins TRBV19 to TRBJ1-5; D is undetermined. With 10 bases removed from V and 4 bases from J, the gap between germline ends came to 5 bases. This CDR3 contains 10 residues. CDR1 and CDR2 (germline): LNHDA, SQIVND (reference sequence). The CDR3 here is CAIPNQPQHF. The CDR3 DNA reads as TGTGCCATCCCTAATCAGCCCCAGCATTTT.

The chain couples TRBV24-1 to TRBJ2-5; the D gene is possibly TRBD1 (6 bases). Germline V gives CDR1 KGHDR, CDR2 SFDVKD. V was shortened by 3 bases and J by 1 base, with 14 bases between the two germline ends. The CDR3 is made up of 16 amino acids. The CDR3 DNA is TGTGCCACCAGTGATCCCCGACCGGACAGCCAAGAGACCCAGTACTTC. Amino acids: CATSDPRPDSQETQYF.

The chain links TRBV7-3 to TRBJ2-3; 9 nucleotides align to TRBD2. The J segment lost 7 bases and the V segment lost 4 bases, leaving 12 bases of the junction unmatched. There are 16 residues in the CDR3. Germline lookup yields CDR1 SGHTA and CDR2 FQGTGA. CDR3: CASSSQGSGSGYTQYF. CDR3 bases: TGTGCCAGCAGCTCCCAGGGTAGCGGGAGTGGTTATACGCAGTATTTT.

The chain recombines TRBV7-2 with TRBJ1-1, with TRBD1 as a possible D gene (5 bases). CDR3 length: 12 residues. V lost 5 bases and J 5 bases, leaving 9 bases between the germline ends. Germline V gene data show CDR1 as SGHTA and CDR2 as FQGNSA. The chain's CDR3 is CASSGSGTEAFF. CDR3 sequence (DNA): TGTGCCAGCAGCGGGTCAGGGACTGAAGCTTTCTTT. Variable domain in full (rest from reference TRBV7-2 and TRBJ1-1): GAGVSQSPSNKVTEKGKDVELRCDPISGHTALYWYRQSLGQGLEFLIYFQGNSAPDKSGLPSDRFSAERTGGSVSTLTIQRTQQEDSAVYLCASSGSGTEAFFGQGTRLTVV.

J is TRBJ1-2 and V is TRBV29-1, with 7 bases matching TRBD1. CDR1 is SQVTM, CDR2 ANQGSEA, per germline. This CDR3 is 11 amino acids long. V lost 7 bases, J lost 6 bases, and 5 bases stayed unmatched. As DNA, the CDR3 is TGCAGCGCCGGGACAGATAATGGCTACACCTTC. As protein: CSAGTDNGYTF.

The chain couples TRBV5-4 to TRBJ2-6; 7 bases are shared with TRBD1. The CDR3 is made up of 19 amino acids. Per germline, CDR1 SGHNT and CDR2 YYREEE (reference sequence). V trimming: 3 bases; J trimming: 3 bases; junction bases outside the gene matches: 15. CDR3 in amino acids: CASSSAWDRRVGGANVLTF. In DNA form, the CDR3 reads TGTGCCAGCAGCTCCGCGTGGGACAGACGAGTTGGTGGGGCCAACGTCCTGACTTTC.

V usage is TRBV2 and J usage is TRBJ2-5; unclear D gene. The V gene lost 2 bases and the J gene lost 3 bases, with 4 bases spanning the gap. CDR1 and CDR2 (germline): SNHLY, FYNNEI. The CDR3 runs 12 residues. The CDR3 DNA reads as TGTGCCAGCAGTGAAAGCGAAGAGACCCAGTACTTC. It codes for CASSESEETQYF.

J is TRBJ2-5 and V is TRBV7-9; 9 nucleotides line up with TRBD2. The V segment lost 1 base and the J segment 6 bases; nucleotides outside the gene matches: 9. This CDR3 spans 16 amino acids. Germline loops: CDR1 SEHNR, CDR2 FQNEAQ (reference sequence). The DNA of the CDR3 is TGTGCCAGCAGCTTAGTGAGACTAGCGGACGCAAAGACCCAGTACTTC. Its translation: CASSLVRLADAKTQYF.

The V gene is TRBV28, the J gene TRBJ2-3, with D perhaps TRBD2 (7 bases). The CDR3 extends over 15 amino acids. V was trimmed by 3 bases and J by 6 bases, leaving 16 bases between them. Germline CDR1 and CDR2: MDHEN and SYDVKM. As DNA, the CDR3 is TGTGCCAGCAGTTTGGCGGGGGCAGGAGAGGATACGCAGTATTTT. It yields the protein CASSLAGAGEDTQYF.

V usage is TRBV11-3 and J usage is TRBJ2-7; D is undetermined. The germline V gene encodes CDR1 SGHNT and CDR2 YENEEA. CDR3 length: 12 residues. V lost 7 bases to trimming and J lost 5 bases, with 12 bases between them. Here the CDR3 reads CASKGGDHEQYF. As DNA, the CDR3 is TGTGCCAGCAAGGGCGGTGACCACGAGCAGTACTTC.

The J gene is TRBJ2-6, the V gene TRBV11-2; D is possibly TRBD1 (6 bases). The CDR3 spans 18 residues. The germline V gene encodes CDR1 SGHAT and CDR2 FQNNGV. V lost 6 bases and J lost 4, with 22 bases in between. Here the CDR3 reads CASSSARAGALGANVLTF. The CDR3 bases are TGTGCCAGCAGTTCCGCTCGAGCAGGGGCTCTAGGGGCCAACGTCCTGACTTTC.

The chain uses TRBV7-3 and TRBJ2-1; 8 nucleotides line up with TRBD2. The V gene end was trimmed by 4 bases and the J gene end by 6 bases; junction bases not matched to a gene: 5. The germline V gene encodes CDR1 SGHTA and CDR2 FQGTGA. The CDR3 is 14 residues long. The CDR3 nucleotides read TGTGCCAGCAGCTCCAGAAGCGGGAGCAATGAGCAGTTCTTC. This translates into CASSSRSGSNEQFF.

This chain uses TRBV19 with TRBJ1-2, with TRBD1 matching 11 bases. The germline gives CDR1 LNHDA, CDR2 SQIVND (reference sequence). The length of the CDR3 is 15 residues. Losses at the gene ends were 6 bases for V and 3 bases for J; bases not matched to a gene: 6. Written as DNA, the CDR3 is TGTGCCAGTAGCCGGCCGGGACAGGGGGACTATGGCTACACCTTC. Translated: CASSRPGQGDYGYTF.

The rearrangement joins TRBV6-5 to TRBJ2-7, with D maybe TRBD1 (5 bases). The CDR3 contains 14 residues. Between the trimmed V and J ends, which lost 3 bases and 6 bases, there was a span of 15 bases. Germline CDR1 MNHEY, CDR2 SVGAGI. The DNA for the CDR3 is TGTGCCAGCAGTTATTCCCCAGGGCCGAGCGAGCAGTACTTC. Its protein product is CASSYSPGPSEQYF.

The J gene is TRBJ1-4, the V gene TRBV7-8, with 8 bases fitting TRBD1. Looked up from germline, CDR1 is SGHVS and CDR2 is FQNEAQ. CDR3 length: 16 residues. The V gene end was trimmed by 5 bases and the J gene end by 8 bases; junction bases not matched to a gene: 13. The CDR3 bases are TGTGCCAGCAGCCGAGTAGGACAGGGTCTTGGGGAAAAACTGTTTTTT. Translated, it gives CASSRVGQGLGEKLFF.

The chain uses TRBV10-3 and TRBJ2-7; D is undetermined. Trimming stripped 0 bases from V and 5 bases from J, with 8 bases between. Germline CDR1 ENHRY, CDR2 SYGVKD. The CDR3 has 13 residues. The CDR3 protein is CAISESGPDEQYF. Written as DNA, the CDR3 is TGTGCCATCAGTGAGTCTGGTCCGGACGAGCAGTACTTC.

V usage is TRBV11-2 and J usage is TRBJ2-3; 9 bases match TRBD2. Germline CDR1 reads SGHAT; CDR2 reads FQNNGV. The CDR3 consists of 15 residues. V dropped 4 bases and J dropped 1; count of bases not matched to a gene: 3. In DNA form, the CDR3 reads TGTGCCAGCAGCTATAGCGGGGGACGCACAGATACGCAGTATTTT. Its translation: CASSYSGGRTDTQYF.

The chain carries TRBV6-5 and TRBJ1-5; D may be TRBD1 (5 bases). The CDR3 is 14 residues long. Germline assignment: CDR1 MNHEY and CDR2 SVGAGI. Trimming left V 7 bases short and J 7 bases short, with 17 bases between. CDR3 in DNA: TGTGCCAGCATCCTGGCAGGGTCGGTACAGCCCCAGCATTTT. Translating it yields CASILAGSVQPQHF.

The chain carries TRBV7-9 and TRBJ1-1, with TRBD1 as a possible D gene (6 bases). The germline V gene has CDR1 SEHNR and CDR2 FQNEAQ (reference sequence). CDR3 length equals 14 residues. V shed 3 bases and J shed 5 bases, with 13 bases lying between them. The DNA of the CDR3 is TGTGCCAGCAGCTTTCAGGACAGTCGGACTGAAGCTTTCTTT. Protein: CASSFQDSRTEAFF. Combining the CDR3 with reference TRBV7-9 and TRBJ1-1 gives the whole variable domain DTGVSQNPRHKITKRGQNVTFRCDPISEHNRLYWYRQTLGQGPEFLTYFQNEAQLEKSRLLSDRFSAERPKGSFSTLEIQRTEQGDSAMYLCASSFQDSRTEAFFGQGTRLTVV.

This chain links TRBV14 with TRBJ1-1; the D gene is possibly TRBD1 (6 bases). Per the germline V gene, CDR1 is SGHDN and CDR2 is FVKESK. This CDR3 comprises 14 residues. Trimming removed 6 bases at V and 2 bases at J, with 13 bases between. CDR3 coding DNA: TGTGCCAGCAGTCTAAGGGGGGGTAACACTGAAGCTTTCTTT. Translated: CASSLRGGNTEAFF.

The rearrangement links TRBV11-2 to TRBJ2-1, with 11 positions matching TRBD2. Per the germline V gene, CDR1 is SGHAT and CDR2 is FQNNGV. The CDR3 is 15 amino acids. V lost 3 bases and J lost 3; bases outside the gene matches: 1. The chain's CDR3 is CASSFLAGGYNEQFF. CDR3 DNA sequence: TGTGCCAGCAGCTTCCTAGCGGGAGGCTACAATGAGCAGTTCTTC.

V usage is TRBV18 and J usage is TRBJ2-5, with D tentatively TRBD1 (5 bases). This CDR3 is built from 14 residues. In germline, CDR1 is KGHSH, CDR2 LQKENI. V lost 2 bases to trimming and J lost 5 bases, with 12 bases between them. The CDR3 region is CASSPGAYRETQYF. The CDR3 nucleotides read TGTGCCAGCTCACCAGGGGCTTACCGGGAGACCCAGTACTTC.

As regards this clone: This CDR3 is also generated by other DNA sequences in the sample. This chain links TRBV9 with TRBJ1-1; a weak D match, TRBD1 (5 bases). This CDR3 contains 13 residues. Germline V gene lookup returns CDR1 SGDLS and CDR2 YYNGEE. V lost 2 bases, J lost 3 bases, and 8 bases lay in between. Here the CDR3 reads CASSVGGDTEAFF. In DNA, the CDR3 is TGTGCCAGCAGCGTGGGGGGTGACACTGAAGCTTTCTTT.